This T cell receptor beta chain was identified during a study of cytomegalovirus exposure and HLA in healthy donors. This CDR3 contains 15 residues. V gave up 5 bases and J gave up 4 bases; unmatched junction bases: 4. The V gene's germline CDR1 is SNHLY and CDR2 FYNNEI. Turning to this clone: Its antigen is unidentified.

Everyone who donated was a healthy bone marrow donor. Nominal health characterized the donors when sampled, though unrecorded immune exposures were likely. The PCR was carried out with 60 Vbeta primers and 13 Jbeta primers. Here immunoSEQ multiplex PCR was the method, and the copy in TCRdb shows in-frame clones only, minus some. The sample includes a few hundred thousand clones, around 90% of them seen just once. Overall study findings and caveats: Presence/absence analysis assumed near-uniform sequencing depth across donors.

The sequence came from a young woman in good health and CMV-seronegative. This chain connects TRBV2 to TRBJ2-1, with TRBD2 matching 11 bases. Sequencing used PBMCs. CDR3 sequence (DNA): TGTGCCAGCAGTAGGTCTAGCGGGGGGTACAATGAGCAGTTCTTC. Encoded protein: CASSRSSGGYNEQFF.